These 20 T cell receptor beta chains were all obtained from the same sample, sequenced in a study of T cell changes during pregnancy in multiple sclerosis. Only in-frame clones appear in the TCRdb table, and some are missing; sequencing was by immunoSEQ multiplex PCR. The sample includes around 30,000 clones, roughly 86% of them seen just once. Sample: CD8+ T cells from peripheral blood mononuclear cells, taken in the first trimester of pregnancy. The origin of the receptors is a female donor with multiple sclerosis, enrolled in a pregnancy study.

This clone was observed a single time. The rearrangement uses TRBV19 and TRBJ2-7, with 7 bases lining up with TRBD2. Losses at the gene ends were 3 bases for V and 1 base for J; bases not matched to a gene: 9. Germline V gives CDR1 LNHDA, CDR2 SQIVND (reference sequence). CDR3 length: 16 amino acids. The CDR3 loop reads CASSMGPSGSSYEQYF. The DNA of the CDR3 is TGTGCCAGTAGTATGGGACCTAGCGGTTCGTCCTACGAGCAGTACTTC.

CDR3 nucleotide sequence: TGTGCCAGCAGTTTGCGGGAGTCGTACAATGAGCAGTTCTTC. Amino acid sequence: CASSLRESYNEQFF. The V call is TRBV27, the J call TRBJ2-1, with 7 bases fitting TRBD2. Germline V CDR1 and CDR2: MNHEY, SMNVEV (reference sequence). The CDR3 loop spans 14 amino acids. Trimming cost V 3 bases and J 4 bases; bases outside gene matches: 3.

The CDR3 here is CASSVTVGLPSNYGYTF. The CDR3 nucleotides are TGTGCCAGCAGCGTGACAGTTGGCCTCCCTTCTAACTATGGCTACACCTTC. The chain combines TRBV9 with TRBJ1-2, with D possibly being TRBD1 (5 bases). V was trimmed by 2 bases and J by 0 bases, leaving 17 bases between them. This CDR3 contains 17 residues. Per the germline V gene, CDR1 is SGDLS and CDR2 is YYNGEE. Together with reference TRBV9 and TRBJ1-2, the CDR3 gives the full variable domain: DSGVTQTPKHLITATGQRVTLRCSPRSGDLSVYWYQQSLDQGLQFLIQYYNGEERAKGNILERFSAQQFPDLHSELNLSSLELGDSALYFCASSVTVGLPSNYGYTFGSGTRLTVV.

This clone was recorded many times. V usage is TRBV6-5 and J usage is TRBJ2-5, with D unresolved. CDR1 and CDR2 (germline): MNHEY, SVGAGI. The CDR3 has 15 residues. V lost 0 bases and J 0 bases, leaving 8 bases between the germline ends. This chain's CDR3 is CASSYSWADQETQYF. CDR3 nucleotide sequence: TGTGCCAGCAGTTACTCTTGGGCAGACCAAGAGACCCAGTACTTC.

V gene TRBV27 combines with J gene TRBJ1-1, with TRBD1 identical over 7 bases. The CDR3 sequence is 14 residues long. The germline gives CDR1 MNHEY, CDR2 SMNVEV (reference sequence). Losses at the gene ends were 6 bases for V and 4 bases for J; bases not matched to a gene: 8. The CDR3 DNA is TGTGCCAGCAGCTCGCACAGGGGCGCCACTGAAGCTTTCTTT. It specifies CASSSHRGATEAFF.

This clone was counted between two and nine times. V gene TRBV28 combines with J gene TRBJ1-2; D unresolved. V lost 3 bases, J lost 4 bases, and 6 bases lay in between. The CDR3 loop spans 12 amino acids. CDR1 is MDHEN, CDR2 SYDVKM, per germline. The CDR3 bases are TGTGCCAGCAGTTTGGCCAGCTATGGCTACACCTTC. It is translated as CASSLASYGYTF.

The CDR3 region has the DNA TGTGCCAGCAGTTTAACGTTTGGGACTCTAACGTCCAATGAGCAGTTCTTC. It encodes CASSLTFGTLTSNEQFF. This chain joins TRBV28 and TRBJ2-1; D possibly corresponds to TRBD2 (6 bases). The germline V gene has CDR1 MDHEN and CDR2 SYDVKM. Trimming took off 2 bases at V and 6 bases at J, with 20 bases between the two ends. The CDR3 totals 17 residues.

The chain joins TRBV27 to TRBJ2-5, with TRBD2 matching over 9 bases. The CDR3 has 14 residues. Germline assignment: CDR1 MNHEY and CDR2 SMNVEV (reference sequence). Trimming took 8 bases from V and 1 from J; bases not matched to a gene: 5. In DNA, the CDR3 is TGTGCCAGCCAAGCGGGAGGCACCCAAGAGACCCAGTACTTC. The encoded protein is CASQAGGTQETQYF.

The chain recombines TRBV9 with TRBJ2-7, with D possibly TRBD1 on 10 matching bases. Trimming removed 4 bases from V and 5 bases from J, with 22 bases in between. The CDR3 totals 16 residues. Germline V CDR1 and CDR2: SGDLS, YYNGEE. The CDR3 nucleotides read TGTGCCAGCAGCTCGCGGGGGGGACAGGGGTTGGACGAGCAGTACTTC. Residues: CASSSRGGQGLDEQYF.

This chain joins TRBV15 and TRBJ2-3, with 10 nucleotides matching TRBD1. CDR3 size: 16 residues. The germline V gene has CDR1 LNHNV and CDR2 YYDKDF (reference sequence). With V trimmed by 0 bases and J by 4 bases, 4 bases remained unmatched. The DNA for the CDR3 is TGTGCCACCAGCAGAGATCCGGGACAGGGGCCAGATACGCAGTATTTT. Protein product: CATSRDPGQGPDTQYF.

The chain uses TRBV7-9 and TRBJ1-4; D gene uncertain. The germline V and J ends were trimmed by 5 bases and 5 bases, with 3 bases remaining between them. The CDR3 covers 11 residues. Germline CDR1 reads SEHNR; CDR2 reads FQNEAQ (reference sequence). The chain's CDR3 is CASSGNEKLFF. The DNA of the CDR3 is TGTGCCAGCAGCGGCAATGAAAAACTGTTTTTT.

This chain uses TRBV5-6 with TRBJ1-5; D is unclear. The V gene lost 2 bases and the J gene lost 5 bases, with 11 bases spanning the gap. The CDR3 has 14 amino acids. Germline lookup yields CDR1 SGHDT and CDR2 YYEEEE. The CDR3: CASSFGTADQPQHF. The CDR3 DNA is TGTGCCAGCAGCTTTGGAACAGCCGATCAGCCCCAGCATTTT.

The rearrangement links TRBV7-3 to TRBJ2-1, with 14 bases lining up with TRBD2. Germline V gene sequence: CDR1 SGHTA, CDR2 FQGTGA. Unmatched junction bases numbered 5, after V lost 5 bases and J lost 8 bases. This CDR3 is 15 amino acids long. DNA for the CDR3: TGTGCCAGCAGCGCCGGGACTAGCGGGGGCGATGAGCAGTTCTTC. Its protein product is CASSAGTSGGDEQFF.

The V gene is TRBV28, the J gene TRBJ2-1; 10 bases are a match to TRBD1. The CDR3 length is 14 residues. The junction had 8 bases not matched to a gene; V was cut back by 6 bases and J by 9 bases. Germline CDR1 MDHEN, CDR2 SYDVKM. Here the CDR3 reads CASSYRQGASEQFF. The CDR3 DNA follows: TGTGCCAGCAGCTACCGACAGGGGGCGTCTGAGCAGTTCTTC.

V is TRBV2 and J is TRBJ2-7; 8 bases are shared with TRBD2. J lost 0 bases, V lost 7 bases, and 11 bases had no gene match. The CDR3 loop spans 16 amino acids. Germline values: CDR1 SNHLY, CDR2 FYNNEI. This CDR3 is CASNFMRGVNSYEQYF. The CDR3 DNA follows: TGTGCCAGCAACTTCATGCGGGGGGTTAACTCCTACGAGCAGTACTTC.

The genes are TRBV7-6 and TRBJ2-6; D may be TRBD2 (5 bases). V was pared by 5 bases and J by 1 base, with 9 bases between. The CDR3 length is 15 residues. CDR1 and CDR2 from the germline V gene are SGHVS and FNYEAQ. CDR3 in DNA: TGTGCCAGCAGCCAGACTATTTCTGGGGCCAACGTCCTGACTTTC. This translates into CASSQTISGANVLTF. Together with reference TRBV7-6 and TRBJ2-6, the CDR3 gives the full variable domain: GAGVSQSPRYKVTKRGQDVALRCDPISGHVSLYWYRQALGQGPEFLTYFNYEAQQDKSGLPNDRFSAERPEGSISTLTIQRTEQRDSAMYRCASSQTISGANVLTFGAGSRLTVL.

This clone appeared a single time. J is TRBJ1-2 and V is TRBV10-3; D not certain. CDR3 size: 15 residues. V dropped 0 bases and J dropped 7 bases, with 15 bases sitting between them. Germline lookup yields CDR1 ENHRY and CDR2 SYGVKD. CDR3 residues: CAISESRSPPGGYTF. The CDR3 bases are TGTGCCATCAGTGAGTCACGATCACCTCCGGGTGGCTACACCTTC.

This rearrangement joins TRBV7-2 to TRBJ2-3; 8 bases are a match to TRBD2. The germline V gene encodes CDR1 SGHTA and CDR2 FQGNSA. Trimming at V came to 5 bases and at J to 2 bases, leaving 6 bases not matched to a gene. CDR3 length: 15 amino acids. In DNA, the CDR3 is TGTGCCAGCAGCCCCGGGACTAGACACACAGATACGCAGTATTTT. As protein: CASSPGTRHTDTQYF.

J is TRBJ2-1 and V is TRBV7-3, with unresolved D. Trimming stripped 0 bases from V and 4 bases from J, with 4 bases between. Per the germline V gene, CDR1 is SGHTA and CDR2 is FQGTGA. The CDR3 spans 13 residues. Here the CDR3 DNA reads TGTGCCAGCAGCTTAACTGCGTACAATGAGCAGTTCTTC. Protein product: CASSLTAYNEQFF.

This chain uses TRBV5-1 with TRBJ2-7, with TRBD1 identical over 8 bases. The length of the CDR3 is 18 residues. V dropped 4 bases and J dropped 2; count of bases not matched to a gene: 17. In germline, CDR1 is SGHRS, CDR2 YFSETQ. The CDR3 loop reads CASSGRPGWTGKTYEQYF. CDR3 nucleotide sequence: TGCGCCAGCAGCGGCCGACCTGGCTGGACAGGGAAAACCTACGAGCAGTACTTC.